This entry features one T cell receptor beta chain sequence. Its target is not known. Germline CDR1 SNHLY, CDR2 FYNNEI. The CDR3 extends over 17 amino acids. Trimming cost V 4 bases and J 4 bases, with 19 bases left between them. This entry comes from a study of shared clonotypes between healthy human individuals. Study-wide context: Those who served as donors were a couple of women and three men between the ages of 18 and 49.

Study findings and constraints: Non-shared clonotypes had lower generation probabilities than clonotypes shared by all four sorted-subset donors. The study's rarefaction showed incomplete sorted-subset sequencing despite large depth.

Every subset's genomic DNA went evenly onto several immunoSEQ plates. Method: immunoSEQ multiplex PCR; TCRdb's copy keeps in-frame clones and lacks some. The sample carries some 320,000 clones, around 90% recorded once. The receptor was isolated from a man aged 18 to 30 in good health. What was sequenced was memory CD8+ T cells sorted from blood. Subset described: CD45RO+ cells pooled with CCR7-negative TemRA cells. The chain combines TRBV2 with TRBJ1-4; D possibly corresponds to TRBD1 (5 bases). DNA of the CDR3: TGTGCCAGCAGTGCTGAGAACCTTAGACAGCTTAATGAAAAACTGTTTTTT. The encoded protein is CASSAENLRQLNEKLFF.